The present T cell receptor (beta chain) was sequenced within a study of blood T cell repertoires in COVID-19. Study in general: The United States, Italy and Spain supplied acute and convalescent COVID-19 samples. T cells, B-cell-depleted T cells, or PBMCs supplied cDNA or gDNA.

During active infection, Seattle patients enrolled and were then monitored through disease. The CDR3 runs to 14 residues. The V and J ends lost 5 bases and 2 bases respectively, with 7 bases between them. Germline CDR1 SGHTA, CDR2 FQGNSA. The table came from immunoSEQ multiplex PCR; TCRdb's copy has only in-frame clones and leaves some out. The sample consists of around 310,000 clones, nearly 90% of them appearing once. The receptor was derived from a woman aged 40 to 50 with COVID-19, enrolled during active disease. Sequences were obtained from peripheral blood. The V call is TRBV7-2, the J call TRBJ2-6; a weak D match, TRBD2 (5 bases). The CDR3 DNA follows: TGTGCCAGCAGCCTGCGGGCTGGGGCCAACGTCCTGACTTTC. Residues: CASSLRAGANVLTF.